Listed below are T cell receptor beta chains from one sample, sequenced in a study of T cell responses to AZD1222 COVID-19 vaccine. Some clones are missing from TCRdb's copy, which holds only in-frame ones; the method was immunoSEQ multiplex PCR. This sample carries around 150,000 clones, roughly 90% of them seen once, and the ten largest clones take roughly 2%. This specimen was peripheral blood, taken on day 0 of AZD1222 vaccination. The receptors derive from an adult in good health. CDR3s include the opening cysteine and the closing phenylalanine or tryptophan. A D gene is named only where the DNA matches it firmly. Clone size is not always given. Where it is, it says once, few, many or a class for expanded clones.

V: TRBV5-6
J: TRBJ1-4
size: -
D: TRBD1
length: 14
CDR3: CASSLGTGGTGLFF
DNA: TGTGCCAGCAGCTTGGGCACAGGGGGTACCGGACTGTTTTTT

V: TRBV12-5
J: TRBJ2-1
size: -
D: -
length: 14
CDR3: CASGFGSDGNEQFF
DNA: TGTGCTAGTGGTTTTGGGAGTGACGGGAATGAGCAGTTCTTC

V: TRBV5-5
J: TRBJ2-1
size: -
D: TRBD1
length: 15
CDR3: CASNLQGATYNEQFF
DNA: TGTGCCAGCAACTTACAGGGGGCGACTTACAATGAGCAGTTCTTC

V: TRBV19
J: TRBJ1-3
size: many
D: -
length: 19
CDR3: CASRDLGGSGIFSGNTIYF
DNA: TGTGCCAGTAGGGACCTCGGAGGTAGCGGTATTTTCTCTGGAAACACCATATATTTT

V: TRBV3-1/TRBV3-2
J: TRBJ2-2
size: -
D: -
length: 18
CDR3: CASSLLVGGEGGTGELFF
DNA: TGTGCCAGCAGCCTACTGGTAGGGGGCGAGGGGGGCACCGGGGAGCTGTTTTTT

V: TRBV28
J: TRBJ2-7
size: -
D: -
length: 13
CDR3: CASSRGDLYEQYF
DNA: TGTGCCAGCAGTAGAGGGGATCTCTACGAGCAGTACTTC

V: TRBV14
J: TRBJ1-1
size: -
D: -
length: 13
CDR3: CASSQDQVLEAFF
DNA: TGTGCCAGCAGCCAGGATCAGGTGCTAGAAGCTTTCTTT

V: TRBV29-1
J: TRBJ2-2
size: once
D: -
length: 10
CDR3: CSVEAGELFF
DNA: TGCAGCGTTGAAGCCGGGGAGCTGTTTTTT

V: TRBV7-6
J: TRBJ1-1
size: -
D: -
length: 16
CDR3: CASSLEGGSRGTEAFF
DNA: TGTGCCAGCAGCTTAGAGGGAGGGAGTCGAGGGACTGAAGCTTTCTTT

V: TRBV19
J: TRBJ1-1
size: -
D: -
length: 13
CDR3: CASSTQGRTEAFF
DNA: TGTGCCAGTAGCACCCAGGGGAGAACTGAAGCTTTCTTT

V: TRBV5-1
J: TRBJ1-3
size: -
D: -
length: 16
CDR3: CASKGDLAVSGNTIYF
DNA: TGCGCCAGCAAGGGGGATCTGGCAGTCTCTGGAAACACCATATATTTT

V: TRBV11-3
J: TRBJ1-5
size: -
D: -
length: 14
CDR3: CASSSVGWDQPQHF
DNA: TGTGCCAGCAGCTCGGTGGGGTGGGATCAGCCCCAGCATTTT

V: TRBV5-5
J: TRBJ1-2
size: -
D: TRBD1
length: 15
CDR3: CASSPEPTGAYGYTF
DNA: TGTGCCAGCAGCCCGGAACCCACAGGGGCCTATGGCTACACCTTC

V: TRBV18
J: TRBJ2-2
size: -
D: TRBD1
length: 17
CDR3: CASSKRAPQGDTGELFF
DNA: TGTGCCAGCTCAAAACGAGCCCCGCAGGGGGACACCGGGGAGCTGTTTTTT

V: TRBV3-1/TRBV3-2
J: TRBJ1-4
size: -
D: -
length: 15
CDR3: CASSQGTADNEKLFF
DNA: TGTGCCAGCAGCCAAGGGACGGCGGATAATGAAAAACTGTTTTTT

V: TRBV6-5
J: TRBJ1-1
size: -
D: -
length: 13
CDR3: CASSYFGNTEAFF
DNA: TGTGCCAGCAGTTACTTCGGGAACACTGAAGCTTTCTTT

V: TRBV24-1
J: TRBJ1-1
size: -
D: -
length: 17
CDR3: CATSDFKMGGWNTEAFF
DNA: TGTGCCACCAGTGATTTCAAAATGGGAGGCTGGAACACTGAAGCTTTCTTT

V: TRBV20-1
J: TRBJ1-3
size: -
D: -
length: 14
CDR3: CSASSTAAGNTIYF
DNA: TGCAGTGCTAGTAGTACGGCAGCCGGAAACACCATATATTTT

V: TRBV11-2
J: TRBJ1-3
size: -
D: -
length: 14
CDR3: CASSPVSSGNTIYF
DNA: TGTGCCAGCAGCCCTGTGAGCTCTGGAAACACCATATATTTT

V: TRBV4-3
J: TRBJ2-1
size: -
D: TRBD2
length: 19
CDR3: CASSQRLAGGISSYNEQFF
DNA: TGCGCCAGCAGCCAGAGACTAGCGGGGGGCATTAGCTCCTACAATGAGCAGTTCTTC

V: TRBV4-3
J: TRBJ2-1
size: once
D: TRBD2
length: 14
CDR3: CASSQDRASGGLFF
DNA: TGCGCCAGCAGCCAAGACAGGGCTAGCGGGGGTCTGTTCTTC

V: TRBV5-8
J: TRBJ1-1
size: -
D: -
length: 16
CDR3: CASTAGASRPNLEAFF
DNA: TGTGCCAGCACCGCGGGGGCGTCTAGGCCGAACCTTGAAGCTTTCTTT

V: TRBV4-2
J: TRBJ1-1
size: -
D: -
length: 14
CDR3: CASSQDRDISEAFF
DNA: TGTGCCAGCAGCCAAGACAGGGATATCTCTGAAGCTTTCTTT

V: TRBV29-1
J: TRBJ1-2
size: -
D: TRBD1
length: 13
CDR3: CSVNRGWNYGYTF
DNA: TGCAGCGTCAACAGGGGATGGAACTATGGCTACACCTTC